The present entry profiles one T cell receptor beta chain with its context. These data belong to a study of shared clonotypes between healthy human individuals. This table comes from immunoSEQ multiplex PCR, and its TCRdb copy is limited to in-frame clones, with some not included. In the table there are millions of clones, more than 80% of which are singletons. The sequencing input was naive CD4+ T cells sorted from blood. Subset of the sample: CD45RA+ positively selected. The receptor comes from a man between 18 and 29 years old in good health.

CDR3 in amino acids: CASSLWMVGVGPYEQYF. DNA for the CDR3: TGTGCCAGCAGTTTATGGATGGTCGGGGTAGGACCCTACGAGCAGTACTTC. J is TRBJ2-7 and V is TRBV28; TRBD2 is a possible D gene (5 bases). Trimming took 0 bases from V and 2 from J, leaving 17 bases between them. The germline V gene has CDR1 MDHEN and CDR2 SYDVKM. CDR3 length: 17 amino acids.